This entry features one TCR beta chain sequence. This specimen belongs to a study of blood T cell repertoires in COVID-19. The wider study: T cells, B-cell-depleted T cells, or PBMCs supplied cDNA or gDNA.

Seattle patients were enrolled during active infection and followed longitudinally. Per the original methods: Cell counts per sample came from amplifying reference gene primers. Measured with immunoSEQ multiplex PCR; TCRdb has only the in-frame clones, and not every one. That table supplies the V and J calls and clone size; D and trimming were determined from the DNA. Seen here are 150,000 or so clones, about 89% observed once, and the top ten hold about an eighth. Germline V gene sequence: CDR1 MNHEY, CDR2 SMNVEV (reference sequence). The V segment lost 5 bases and the J segment 14 bases; nucleotides outside the gene matches: 12. The CDR3 spans 15 residues.

The origin of this receptor is a woman in her seventies with COVID-19, enrolled during active disease. Sequences were obtained from peripheral blood. The chain employs TRBV27 and TRBJ1-6; the match to TRBD1 covers 10 bases. CDR3 DNA sequence: TGTGCCAGCAGTGCGACAGGGGGCCCTTTGAGGGCCCTCCACTTT. It is translated as CASSATGGPLRALHF.